Listed here is a single T cell receptor beta chain. The antigen is unknown. The sample belongs to a study of shared clonotypes between healthy human individuals. Study context: Donors consisted of two women and a few men between 18 and 49.

Notes on the study in general: Estimated richness values were generally larger in naive subsets than in memory subsets. For naive CD4 cells, roughly 5.5% of clonotypes were shared across a few donors.

Data came from immunoSEQ multiplex PCR; TCRdb stores just in-frame clones and leaves some out. The sample gives some 2.4 million clones, 90% to 95% of which show up once; about 0.34% is in the top ten. The CDR3 runs to 17 residues. The ends were cut back, 1 base at V and 9 bases at J, with 25 bases in the middle. Germline V lookup: CDR1 GTSNPN, CDR2 SVGIG (reference sequence). This TCR derives from a man between 18 and 35 years old in good health. Some clones in this sample may be carry-over from other donors' samples. The chain couples TRBV30 to TRBJ1-5; tentative D call: TRBD1 (6 bases). The material sequenced was naive CD4+ T cells from PBMCs. Subset described: CD45RA+ positively selected. CDR3 in amino acids: CAWSASQFTGSNAPQHF. CDR3 DNA sequence: TGTGCCTGGAGTGCAAGCCAATTTACAGGGTCGAACGCGCCCCAGCATTTT.